A single sample is the source of the 29 T cell receptor beta chains below, sequenced in a study of cytomegalovirus exposure and HLA in healthy donors. PCR was performed using 60 Vbeta and 13 Jbeta primers. Sequenced by immunoSEQ multiplex PCR; TCRdb stores in-frame clones only, minus some. The repertoire table contains tens of thousands of clones. The sequencing input was PBMCs. These receptors originate from a male donor in good health and CMV-seronegative.

The chain employs TRBV7-6 and TRBJ2-7, with D unclear. The CDR3 is 15 residues long. CDR1 and CDR2 (germline): SGHVS, FNYEAQ. Trimming removed 2 bases at V and 0 bases at J, with 11 bases between. The CDR3 sequence: CASSLTGAHSYEQYF. CDR3 coding DNA: TGTGCCAGCAGCTTAACGGGTGCCCACTCCTACGAGCAGTACTTC.

The gene calls are TRBV30 and TRBJ2-7; no reliable D call. V was clipped by 4 bases and J by 5 bases, with 9 bases between them. This CDR3 spans 11 amino acids. CDR1 GTSNPN and CDR2 SVGIG come from the germline V gene (reference sequence). CDR3 DNA sequence: TGTGCCTGGACCGGGTTAAACGAGCAGTACTTC. Protein sequence: CAWTGLNEQYF.

V and J are TRBV28 and TRBJ2-5, with a tentative D call TRBD1 (5 bases). The J call is doubtful: the DNA matches TRBJ2-7 better. CDR3 size: 16 residues. CDR1 and CDR2 (germline): MDHEN, SYDVKM. This chain's CDR3 is CASSLPMQGAIYEQYF. In DNA, the CDR3 is TGTGCCAGCAGTTTACCTATGCAGGGTGCCATCTACGAGCAGTACTTC.

The DNA for the CDR3 is TGTGCCAGTAGTATTGGCCCCCTAAGGGGGGAGACCCAGTACTTC. Protein sequence: CASSIGPLRGETQYF. This rearrangement joins TRBV19 to TRBJ2-5; D might be TRBD1 (6 bases). The V end lost 3 bases, the J end lost 5 bases, and 16 bases lay between the germline ends. Germline-derived CDR1 and CDR2 are LNHDA and SQIVND (reference sequence). The CDR3 sequence is 15 residues long.

The chain carries TRBV7-3 and TRBJ2-3; D ambiguous. V was clipped by 2 bases and J by 5 bases, with 5 bases between them. The length of the CDR3 is 12 residues. Germline V CDR1 and CDR2: SGHTA, FQGTGA. For the CDR3, the DNA is TGTGCCAGCAGCTTAGGGCGAGATACGCAGTATTTT. The encoded protein is CASSLGRDTQYF.

The rearrangement links TRBV6-5 to TRBJ2-7; TRBD1 agrees at 11 bases. CDR3 size: 15 residues. V shed 4 bases and J 2 bases; nucleotides not matched to a gene: 4. Germline CDR1 and CDR2: MNHEY and SVGAGI. This chain's CDR3 is CASSLDRGLAYEQYF. Here the CDR3 DNA reads TGTGCCAGCAGTTTGGACAGGGGGCTCGCCTACGAGCAGTACTTC.

J is TRBJ2-3 and V is TRBV5-5; D gene uncertain. Germline V gene sequence: CDR1 SGHKS, CDR2 YYEKEE (reference sequence). V gave up 1 base and J gave up 5 bases, with 8 bases separating them. The CDR3 contains 13 residues. CDR3 protein: CASSLLFRDTQYF. CDR3 nucleotides: TGTGCCAGCAGCTTGTTGTTCAGAGATACGCAGTATTTT.

The chain couples TRBV6-5 to TRBJ1-4, with a weak D call TRBD1 (5 bases). This CDR3 has 14 amino acids. V shed 4 bases and J shed 8 bases, with 14 bases lying between them. Germline assignment: CDR1 MNHEY and CDR2 SVGAGI. The CDR3 protein is CASSWGRGGEKLFF. CDR3 coding DNA: TGTGCCAGCAGTTGGGGCAGAGGAGGGGAAAAACTGTTTTTT.

The chain employs TRBV5-4 and TRBJ2-5, with D maybe TRBD2 (6 bases). The V gene lost 0 bases and the J gene lost 4 bases, with 13 bases spanning the gap. This CDR3 comprises 15 residues. Germline V CDR1 and CDR2: SGHNT, YYREEE (reference sequence). The CDR3 sequence: CASSLGAPGLETQYF. The CDR3 DNA reads TGTGCCAGCAGCTTGGGGGCCCCGGGACTAGAGACCCAGTACTTC.

The J gene is TRBJ2-2, the V gene TRBV5-5; no definite D call. Germline CDR1 SGHKS, CDR2 YYEKEE (reference sequence). Trimming cost V 4 bases and J 6 bases, with 10 bases left between them. The CDR3 runs to 13 residues. The CDR3 spells CASSLIAAGELFF. The DNA of the CDR3 is TGTGCCAGCAGCCTGATTGCGGCCGGGGAGCTGTTTTTT.

The chain employs TRBV30 and TRBJ2-7; TRBD1 might be the D (5 bases). Trimming stripped 7 bases from V and 2 bases from J, with 15 bases between. This CDR3 has 13 amino acids. Looked up from germline, CDR1 is GTSNPN and CDR2 is SVGIG (reference sequence). The CDR3 sequence: CAFGQLGPYEQYF. CDR3 in DNA: TGTGCCTTCGGACAACTGGGTCCCTACGAGCAGTACTTC.

This chain links TRBV6-6 with TRBJ2-4; 10 bases map to TRBD2. The germline V gene has CDR1 MNHNY and CDR2 SVGAGI (reference sequence). This CDR3 is built from 15 residues. Trimming took 5 bases from V and 8 from J; bases not matched to a gene: 9. In DNA, the CDR3 is TGTGCCAGCAGTCGGACTAGCGGAGTAGGATACATTCAGTACTTC. Translating it yields CASSRTSGVGYIQYF.

This chain joins TRBV9 and TRBJ1-1; 8 bases are a match to TRBD1. The V segment lost 4 bases and the J segment 5 bases; nucleotides outside the gene matches: 7. Germline CDR1 is SGDLS and CDR2 is YYNGEE. The CDR3 has 14 residues. The DNA for the CDR3 is TGTGCCAGCAGCCGGACAGGGAGTCATACTGAAGCTTTCTTT. Translation: CASSRTGSHTEAFF.

The V call is TRBV30, the J call TRBJ2-1, with 13 bases that match TRBD2. Trimming cost V 7 bases and J 8 bases; bases outside gene matches: 8. CDR1 is GTSNPN and CDR2 is SVGIG in the germline V gene (reference sequence). CDR3 length: 14 residues. The CDR3 protein is CASTGTSGIDEQFF. CDR3 nucleotides: TGTGCCTCGACCGGGACTAGCGGGATCGATGAGCAGTTCTTC. The full variable domain, completed using reference TRBV30 and TRBJ2-1, is SQTIHQWPATLVQPVGSPLSLECTVEGTSNPNLYWYRQAAGRGLQLLFYSVGIGQISSEVPQNLSASRPQDRQFILSSKKLLLSDSGFYLCASTGTSGIDEQFFGPGTRLTVL.

The V and J genes are TRBV18 and TRBJ1-2; TRBD1 is a possible D gene (6 bases). CDR3 size: 12 residues. CDR1 is KGHSH, CDR2 LQKENI, per germline. The V gene lost 3 bases and the J gene lost 8 bases, with 10 bases spanning the gap. CDR3 DNA sequence: TGTGCCAGCTCACCCAACAGGGACGGCTACACCTTC. Its translation is CASSPNRDGYTF. Combining the CDR3 with reference TRBV18 and TRBJ1-2 gives the whole variable domain NAGVMQNPRHLVRRRGQEARLRCSPMKGHSHVYWYRQLPEEGLKFMVYLQKENIIDESGMPKERFSAEFPKEGPSILRIQQVVRGDSAAYFCASSPNRDGYTFGSGTRLTVV.

The gene calls are TRBV15 and TRBJ2-5; 12 bases line up with TRBD2. This CDR3 is 17 amino acids long. With V trimmed by 0 bases and J by 3 bases, 5 bases remained unmatched. Per germline, CDR1 LNHNV and CDR2 YYDKDF (reference sequence). The CDR3 DNA reads as TGTGCCACCAGCAGAGAGTTACTAGCGGGGGGCGAAGAGACCCAGTACTTC. Amino acid sequence: CATSRELLAGGEETQYF.

The rearrangement joins TRBV14 to TRBJ1-1, with TRBD1 matching 7 bases. The CDR3 has 14 residues. V trimming: 2 bases; J trimming: 7 bases; junction bases outside the gene matches: 7. The germline V gene has CDR1 SGHDN and CDR2 FVKESK. The CDR3 DNA follows: TGTGCCAGCAGCCAATTGGCAGGGGGTGGTGAAGCTTTCTTT. It encodes CASSQLAGGGEAFF.

The chain combines TRBV9 with TRBJ2-7, with a possible D match to TRBD2 (5 bases). The CDR3 spans 16 residues. Germline values: CDR1 SGDLS, CDR2 YYNGEE. V was clipped by 4 bases and J by 7 bases, with 24 bases between them. CDR3 in amino acids: CASSRSLGLEEPEQYF. CDR3 in DNA: TGTGCCAGCAGCCGAAGCCTTGGACTGGAAGAACCGGAGCAGTACTTC. The full variable domain, in which reference TRBV9 and TRBJ2-7 provide the parts outside the CDR3, is DSGVTQTPKHLITATGQRVTLRCSPRSGDLSVYWYQQSLDQGLQFLIQYYNGEERAKGNILERFSAQQFPDLHSELNLSSLELGDSALYFCASSRSLGLEEPEQYFGPGTRLTVT.

The gene calls are TRBV4-3 and TRBJ2-1; TRBD2 matches 11 bases. The CDR3 extends over 16 amino acids. Germline V gene sequence: CDR1 LGHNA, CDR2 YSLEER. Losses at the gene ends were 0 bases for V and 5 bases for J; bases not matched to a gene: 3. The CDR3 DNA follows: TGCGCCAGCAGCCAAGATGCGACTAGCGGGGACAATGAGCAGTTCTTC. This translates into CASSQDATSGDNEQFF.

V is TRBV27 and J is TRBJ2-1, with 12 positions matching TRBD2. Germline values: CDR1 MNHEY, CDR2 SMNVEV (reference sequence). The J segment lost 0 bases and the V segment lost 6 bases, leaving 9 bases of the junction unmatched. The CDR3 length is 18 residues. The CDR3 protein is CASREGLAGLSSYNEQFF. The CDR3 bases are TGTGCCAGCAGAGAGGGACTAGCGGGTTTAAGCTCCTACAATGAGCAGTTCTTC.

This chain uses TRBV18 with TRBJ2-7, with TRBD2 matching 7 bases. Germline V gives CDR1 KGHSH, CDR2 LQKENI. V was pared by 4 bases and J by 0 bases, with 9 bases of the junction left unmatched. The length of the CDR3 is 16 residues. The CDR3 bases are TGTGCCAGCTCACAGAATAGCGGGCAGAGCTCCTACGAGCAGTACTTC. This translates into CASSQNSGQSSYEQYF.

The rearrangement joins TRBV13 to TRBJ2-7; D possibly corresponds to TRBD2 (6 bases). Germline V gene data show CDR1 as PRHDT and CDR2 as FYEKMQ (reference sequence). This CDR3 spans 16 amino acids. V was trimmed by 4 bases and J by 0 bases, leaving 16 bases between them. CDR3 loop: CASSSLGLAASYEQYF. CDR3 DNA sequence: TGTGCCAGCAGCTCGTTGGGACTGGCTGCCTCCTACGAGCAGTACTTC.

This chain connects TRBV21-1 to TRBJ1-4; the D call TRBD1 from the table was never checked on the DNA. TRBV21-1 is shown as a pseudogene. CDR3 length: 17 residues. The CDR3 loop is CASSNEGKGVTNEKLFF. CDR3 coding DNA: TGTGCCAGCAGCAATGAAGGGAAGGGGGTCACTAATGAAAAACTGTTTTTT.

The chain uses TRBV19 and TRBJ1-3; D is undetermined. V was pared by 4 bases and J by 0 bases, with 13 bases between. The CDR3 totals 16 residues. Germline CDR1 is LNHDA and CDR2 is SQIVND (reference sequence). CDR3 amino acids: CASSTLDWSSGNTIYF. The CDR3, as DNA: TGTGCCAGTAGTACCCTGGACTGGAGCTCTGGAAACACCATATATTTT.

The chain is built from TRBV30 and TRBJ2-2; D uncertain. CDR3 length equals 13 residues. From germline, CDR1 is GTSNPN and CDR2 SVGIG (reference sequence). V lost 3 bases and J 5 bases, leaving 10 bases between the germline ends. CDR3 nucleotide sequence: TGTGCCTGGAGAAGTCGTACTACCGGGGAGCTGTTTTTT. Amino acid sequence: CAWRSRTTGELFF.

The chain combines TRBV28 with TRBJ1-5; weak D call: TRBD1 (5 bases). Germline V gives CDR1 MDHEN, CDR2 SYDVKM. V was shortened by 6 bases and J by 0 bases, with 18 bases between the two germline ends. There are 17 residues in the CDR3. In DNA, the CDR3 is TGTGCCAGCAGGGCCTCGCGGGGGACCTATAGCAATCAGCCCCAGCATTTT. Translation gives CASRASRGTYSNQPQHF. Looking up the rest from reference TRBV28 and TRBJ1-5 gives the full variable domain: DVKVTQSSRYLVKRTGEKVFLECVQDMDHENMFWYRQDPGLGLRLIYFSYDVKMKEKGDIPEGYSVSREKKERFSLILESASTNQTSMYLCASRASRGTYSNQPQHFGDGTRLSIL.

The V call is TRBV27, the J call TRBJ1-2; D possibly corresponds to TRBD1 (6 bases). V was shortened by 0 bases and J by 5 bases, with 16 bases between the two germline ends. This CDR3 comprises 16 residues. Germline CDR1 MNHEY, CDR2 SMNVEV (reference sequence). CDR3 sequence (DNA): TGTGCCAGCAGTTTATCCCACAGGGAGTTGGGGTATGGCTACACCTTC. Translated, it gives CASSLSHRELGYGYTF.

The J gene is TRBJ2-2, the V gene TRBV6-4; 9 positions match TRBD2. V shed 5 bases and J 1 base; nucleotides not matched to a gene: 2. From germline, CDR1 is MRHNA and CDR2 SNTAGT. The CDR3 sequence is 15 residues long. CDR3 protein: CASSKTSGNTGELFF. The DNA of the CDR3 is TGTGCCAGCAGTAAGACTAGCGGGAACACCGGGGAGCTGTTTTTT.

The gene calls are TRBV9 and TRBJ2-7; 8 bases agree with TRBD1. CDR3 length: 13 amino acids. CDR1 and CDR2 (germline): SGDLS, YYNGEE. The V gene end was trimmed by 4 bases and the J gene end by 7 bases; junction bases not matched to a gene: 7. CDR3 residues: CASSQTGVKEQYF. CDR3 sequence (DNA): TGTGCCAGCAGCCAGACAGGGGTTAAAGAGCAGTACTTC. The full variable domain, rest sourced from reference TRBV9 and TRBJ2-7, is DSGVTQTPKHLITATGQRVTLRCSPRSGDLSVYWYQQSLDQGLQFLIQYYNGEERAKGNILERFSAQQFPDLHSELNLSSLELGDSALYFCASSQTGVKEQYFGPGTRLTVT.